The clone carrying this T cell receptor (beta chain) was counted at least ten times. Its antigen is unidentified. This sample stems from a study of identical twins. Each CDR3 protein is one row after TCRdb ran MiXCR on the 5' RACE reads. This table has around 1.7 million distinct CDR3 sequences, 25% to 35% appearing once. Study-wide points: Reduced insertions were recorded for abundant cord blood beta clonotypes, with no such pattern in memory repertoires. Modelling underestimated the level of out-of-frame TCR alpha sharing observed in monozygotic twins. Those out-of-frame alpha sequences shared by twins showed an excess of low generation probability. Part of the zero-insertion signal could reflect confounding by invariant MAIT and iNKT cells.

The CDR3 runs to 14 residues. The germline CDR1 and CDR2 sequences are SQVTM and ANQGSEA. The sample taken for sequencing was cord blood. The receptor was derived from a newborn girl in good health. V and J are TRBV29-1 and TRBJ2-1; D gene unclear. The CDR3 is CRPIRAQQYNEQFF. CDR3 in DNA: TGCAGACCAATTCGGGCCCAGCAATACAATGAGCAGTTCTTC.